Below, one T cell receptor (beta chain) is given with its context. No antigen is known for it. The V end was cut by 1 base, the J end by 2 bases, with 8 bases between. Germline values: CDR1 SEHNR, CDR2 FQNEAQ (reference sequence). This CDR3 has 14 residues. The data were obtained in a study of graft-versus-host responses after intestinal transplantation. Profiled with immunoSEQ multiplex PCR; TCRdb holds only in-frame clones, not every one. The sample has over 90,000 clones, roughly 93% seen once. The receptor's source is a human donor who received an intestinal transplant. The chain employs TRBV7-9 and TRBJ2-5; D call uncertain. Material: unstimulated CD8+ T cells sorted from spleen or lymph node cells, obtained before intestinal transplant. In nucleotides, the CDR3 is TGTGCCAGCAGCTTAGTGGCTAGTCAAGAGACCCAGTACTTC. Protein sequence: CASSLVASQETQYF. Looking up the rest from reference TRBV7-9 and TRBJ2-5 gives the full variable domain: DTGVSQNPRHKITKRGQNVTFRCDPISEHNRLYWYRQTLGQGPEFLTYFQNEAQLEKSRLLSDRFSAERPKGSFSTLEIQRTEQGDSAMYLCASSLVASQETQYFGPGTRLLVL.